A selection of T cell receptor beta chains follows, all from one sample in a study of blood T cell repertoires in COVID-19. Data came from immunoSEQ multiplex PCR; TCRdb stores just in-frame clones and leaves some out. The table shows approximately 220,000 clones, with 84% occurring only once. The sequenced material came from peripheral blood. The receptors derive from a woman aged 55-70 years who had recovered from COVID-19. The conserved cysteine and the conserved F or W are not part of the CDR3 here. Fields, in order: J gene, CDR3 length, V gene, CDR3 protein.

>TRBJ1-2|11|TRBV6-5
ASSPEYRGGYT
>TRBJ1-5|14|TRBV12-5
ASGLVVGTAIQPQH
>TRBJ1-4|14|TRBV13
ASSQSRVLRNEKLF
>TRBJ1-5|13|TRBV10-1
ASSKIQVSNQPQH
>TRBJ2-3|16|TRBV13
ASSLGGYSGGAGDTQY
>TRBJ1-2|11|TRBV29-1
SVGELTNYGYT
>TRBJ2-3|9|TRBV2
ASRQGDTQY
>TRBJ2-3|10|TRBV6-5
ASSAGSDTQY
>TRBJ2-1|15|TRBV19
ASSPFSNSGGAGEQF
>TRBJ2-2|14|TRBV7-9
ASRAPGQGNTGELF
>TRBJ2-3|13|TRBV5-1
ASSLDVLSTDTQY
>TRBJ2-5|13|TRBV5-1
ASLITPGGGETQY
>TRBJ1-2|12|TRBV7-9
ASSSGQGANGYT
>TRBJ1-2|12|TRBV6-5
ASSPDRVNYGYT
>TRBJ1-4|12|TRBV27
ASTSRVNVEKLF
>TRBJ1-4|12|TRBV15
ATSRQGAQEKLF
>TRBJ2-2|15|TRBV14
ASSPLAGGPHTGELF
>TRBJ1-1|13|TRBV2
ASSRSRGAGTEAF
>TRBJ1-3|13|TRBV6-5
ASREPGGYGNTIY
>TRBJ2-1|12|TRBV5-4
ASSFRSSYNEQF
>TRBJ2-7|13|TRBV27
ASSSSGLAWYEQY
>TRBJ1-1|14|TRBV14
ASSQERRGYNTEAF
>TRBJ1-1|12|TRBV3-1/TRBV3-2
ASSRTGSGTEAF
>TRBJ1-2|11|TRBV7-9
ASSLDKRYGYT
>TRBJ2-3|15|TRBV3-1/TRBV3-2
ASSQDLYSFRTDTQY
>TRBJ2-1|12|TRBV3-1/TRBV3-2
ASSQGTGGEKQF
>TRBJ2-6|11|TRBV15
ATSTAGANVLT
>TRBJ1-3|15|TRBV4-2
ASSHEKQVSSGNTIY
>TRBJ2-7|15|TRBV13
ASSLEGKGRVWYEQY